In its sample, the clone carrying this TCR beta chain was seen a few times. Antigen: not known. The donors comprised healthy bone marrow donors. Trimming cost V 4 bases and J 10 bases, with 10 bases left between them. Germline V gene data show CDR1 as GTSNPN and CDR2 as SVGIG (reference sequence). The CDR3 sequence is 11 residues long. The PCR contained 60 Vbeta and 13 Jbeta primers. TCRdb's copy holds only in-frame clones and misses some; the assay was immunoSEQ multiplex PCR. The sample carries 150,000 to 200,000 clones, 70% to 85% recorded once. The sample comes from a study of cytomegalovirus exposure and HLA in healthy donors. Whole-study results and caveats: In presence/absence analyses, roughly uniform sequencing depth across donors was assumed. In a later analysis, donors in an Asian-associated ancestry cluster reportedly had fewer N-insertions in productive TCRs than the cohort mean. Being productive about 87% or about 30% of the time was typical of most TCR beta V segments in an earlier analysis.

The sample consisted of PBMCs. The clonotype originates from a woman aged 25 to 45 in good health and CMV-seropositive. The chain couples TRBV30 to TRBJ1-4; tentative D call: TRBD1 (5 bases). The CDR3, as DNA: TGTGCCTGGACCATGGGGGGAAAACTGTTTTTT. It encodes CAWTMGGKLFF.